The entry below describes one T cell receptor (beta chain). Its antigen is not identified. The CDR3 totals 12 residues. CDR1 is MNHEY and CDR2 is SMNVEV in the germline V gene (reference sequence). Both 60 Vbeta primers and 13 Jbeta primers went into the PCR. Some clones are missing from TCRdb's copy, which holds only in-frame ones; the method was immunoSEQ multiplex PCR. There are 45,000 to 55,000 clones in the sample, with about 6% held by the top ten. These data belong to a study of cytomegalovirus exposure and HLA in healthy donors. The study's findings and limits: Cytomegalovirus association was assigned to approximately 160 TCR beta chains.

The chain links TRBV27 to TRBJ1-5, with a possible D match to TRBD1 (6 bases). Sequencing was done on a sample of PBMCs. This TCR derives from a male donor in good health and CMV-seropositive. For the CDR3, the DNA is TGTGCTTCGGGGGGCAGAGGGGGGACCCAGCATTTT. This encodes CASGGRGGTQHF.